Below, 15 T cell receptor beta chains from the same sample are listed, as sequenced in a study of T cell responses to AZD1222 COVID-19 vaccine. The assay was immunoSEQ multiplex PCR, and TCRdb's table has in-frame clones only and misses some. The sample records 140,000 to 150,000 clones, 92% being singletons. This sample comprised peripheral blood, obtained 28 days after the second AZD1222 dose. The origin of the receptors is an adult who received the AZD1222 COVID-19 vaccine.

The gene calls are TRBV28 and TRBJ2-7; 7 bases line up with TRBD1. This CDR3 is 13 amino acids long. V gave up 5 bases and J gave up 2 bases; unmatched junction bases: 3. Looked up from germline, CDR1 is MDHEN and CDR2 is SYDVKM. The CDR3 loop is CASSPGQPYEQYF. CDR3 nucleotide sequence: TGTGCCAGCAGTCCGGGACAGCCCTACGAGCAGTACTTC.

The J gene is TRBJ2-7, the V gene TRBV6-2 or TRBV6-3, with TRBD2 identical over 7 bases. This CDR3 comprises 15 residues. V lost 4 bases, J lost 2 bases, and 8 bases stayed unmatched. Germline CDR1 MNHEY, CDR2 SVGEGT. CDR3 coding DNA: TGTGCCAGCAGTTCGAGGCTAGCGGACACCTACGAGCAGTACTTC. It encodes CASSSRLADTYEQYF.

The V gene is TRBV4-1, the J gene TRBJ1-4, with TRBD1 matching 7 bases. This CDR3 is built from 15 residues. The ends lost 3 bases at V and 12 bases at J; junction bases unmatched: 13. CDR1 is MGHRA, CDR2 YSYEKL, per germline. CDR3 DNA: TGCGCCAGCAGCCAGCGCCGGGACAGCGGGGAGGAACTGTTTTTT. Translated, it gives CASSQRRDSGEELFF.

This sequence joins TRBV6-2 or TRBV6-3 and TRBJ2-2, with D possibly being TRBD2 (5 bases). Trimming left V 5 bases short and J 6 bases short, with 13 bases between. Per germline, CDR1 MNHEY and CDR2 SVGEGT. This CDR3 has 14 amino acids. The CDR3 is CASSRLSSAGELFF. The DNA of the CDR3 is TGTGCCAGCAGTCGACTATCAAGCGCCGGGGAGCTGTTTTTT.

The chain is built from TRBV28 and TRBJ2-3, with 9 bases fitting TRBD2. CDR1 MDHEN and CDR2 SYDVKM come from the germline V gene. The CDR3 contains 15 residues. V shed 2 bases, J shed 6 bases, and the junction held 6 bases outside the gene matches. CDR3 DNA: TGTGCCAGCAGTTTAGGCGGGAGGGTGGGGGATACGCAGTATTTT. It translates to CASSLGGRVGDTQYF. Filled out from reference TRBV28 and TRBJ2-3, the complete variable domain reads DVKVTQSSRYLVKRTGEKVFLECVQDMDHENMFWYRQDPGLGLRLIYFSYDVKMKEKGDIPEGYSVSREKKERFSLILESASTNQTSMYLCASSLGGRVGDTQYFGPGTRLTVL.

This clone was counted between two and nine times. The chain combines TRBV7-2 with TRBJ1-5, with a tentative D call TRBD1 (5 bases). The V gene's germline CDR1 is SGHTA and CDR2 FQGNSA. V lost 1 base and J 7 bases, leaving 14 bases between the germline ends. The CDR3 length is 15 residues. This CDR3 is CASSLVSQGGQPQHF. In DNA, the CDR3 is TGTGCCAGCAGCTTAGTTTCGCAGGGTGGCCAGCCCCAGCATTTT.

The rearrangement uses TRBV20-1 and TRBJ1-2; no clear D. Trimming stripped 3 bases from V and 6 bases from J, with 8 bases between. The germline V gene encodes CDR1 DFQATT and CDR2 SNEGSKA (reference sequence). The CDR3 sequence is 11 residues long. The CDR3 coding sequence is TGCAGTGCTAGTCGGCCGGATGGCTACACCTTC. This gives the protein CSASRPDGYTF.

CDR3: CASSRTRTGQNYGYTF. As DNA, the CDR3 is TGTGCCAGCTCACGGACCAGGACAGGGCAGAACTATGGCTACACCTTC. V gene TRBV18 combines with J gene TRBJ1-2; 8 bases fit TRBD1. V was clipped by 4 bases and J by 2 bases; unmatched bases: 9. Per the germline V gene, CDR1 is KGHSH and CDR2 is LQKENI. CDR3 length equals 16 residues.

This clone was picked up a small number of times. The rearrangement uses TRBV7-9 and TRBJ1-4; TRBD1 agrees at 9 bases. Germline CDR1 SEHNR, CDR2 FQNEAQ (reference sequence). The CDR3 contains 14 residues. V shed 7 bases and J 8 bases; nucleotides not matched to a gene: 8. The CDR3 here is CASNWDRANEKLFF. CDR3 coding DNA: TGTGCCAGCAACTGGGACAGGGCGAACGAAAAACTGTTTTTT.

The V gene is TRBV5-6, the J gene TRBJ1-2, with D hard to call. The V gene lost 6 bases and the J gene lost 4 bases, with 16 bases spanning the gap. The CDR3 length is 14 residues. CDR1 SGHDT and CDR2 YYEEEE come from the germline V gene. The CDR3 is CASTKIGVAYGYTF. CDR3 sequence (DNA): TGTGCCAGCACAAAAATCGGGGTTGCCTATGGCTACACCTTC.

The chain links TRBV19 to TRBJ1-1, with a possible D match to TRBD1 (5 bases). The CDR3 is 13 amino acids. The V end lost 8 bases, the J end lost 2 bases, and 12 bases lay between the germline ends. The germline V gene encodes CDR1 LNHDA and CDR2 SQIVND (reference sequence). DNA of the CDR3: TGTGCCAGTGCCGCGCAGGGTAACACTGAAGCTTTCTTT. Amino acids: CASAAQGNTEAFF.

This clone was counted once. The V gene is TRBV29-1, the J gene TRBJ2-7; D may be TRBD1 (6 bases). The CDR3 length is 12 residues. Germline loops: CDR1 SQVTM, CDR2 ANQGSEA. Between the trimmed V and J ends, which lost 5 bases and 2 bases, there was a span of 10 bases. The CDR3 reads CSVLDSPYEQYF. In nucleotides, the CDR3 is TGCAGCGTTCTGGACAGCCCCTACGAGCAGTACTTC.

The CDR3 region is CASSLAGGRGEQYF. The CDR3 DNA follows: TGTGCCAGCAGTTTAGCGGGAGGGAGAGGGGAGCAGTACTTC. The V gene is TRBV2, the J gene TRBJ2-7; the match to TRBD2 covers 11 bases. This CDR3 region has 14 residues. CDR1 SNHLY and CDR2 FYNNEI come from the germline V gene. V shed 5 bases, J shed 7 bases, and the junction held 7 bases outside the gene matches.

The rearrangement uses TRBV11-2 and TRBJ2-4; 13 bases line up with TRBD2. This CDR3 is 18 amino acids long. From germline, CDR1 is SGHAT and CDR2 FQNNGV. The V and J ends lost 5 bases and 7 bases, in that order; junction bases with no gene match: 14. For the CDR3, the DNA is TGTGCCAGCAGCCCAAATCTTGGACTAGCGGGAGACCGGAACATTCAGTACTTC. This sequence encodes CASSPNLGLAGDRNIQYF. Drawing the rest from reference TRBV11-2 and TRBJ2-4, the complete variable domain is EAGVAQSPRYKIIEKRQSVAFWCNPISGHATLYWYQQILGQGPKLLIQFQNNGVVDDSQLPKDRFSAERLKGVDSTLKIQPAKLEDSAVYLCASSPNLGLAGDRNIQYFGAGTRLSVL.

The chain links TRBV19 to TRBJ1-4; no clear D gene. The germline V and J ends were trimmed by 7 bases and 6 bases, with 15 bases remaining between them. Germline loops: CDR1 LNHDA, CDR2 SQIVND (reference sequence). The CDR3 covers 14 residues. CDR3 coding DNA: TGTGCCAGTACTCCGACTCGATCCCATGAAAAACTGTTTTTT. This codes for CASTPTRSHEKLFF. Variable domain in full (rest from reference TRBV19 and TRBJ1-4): DGGITQSPKYLFRKEGQNVTLSCEQNLNHDAMYWYRQDPGQGLRLIYYSQIVNDFQKGDIAEGYSVSREKKESFPLTVTSAQKNPTAFYLCASTPTRSHEKLFFGSGTQLSVL.